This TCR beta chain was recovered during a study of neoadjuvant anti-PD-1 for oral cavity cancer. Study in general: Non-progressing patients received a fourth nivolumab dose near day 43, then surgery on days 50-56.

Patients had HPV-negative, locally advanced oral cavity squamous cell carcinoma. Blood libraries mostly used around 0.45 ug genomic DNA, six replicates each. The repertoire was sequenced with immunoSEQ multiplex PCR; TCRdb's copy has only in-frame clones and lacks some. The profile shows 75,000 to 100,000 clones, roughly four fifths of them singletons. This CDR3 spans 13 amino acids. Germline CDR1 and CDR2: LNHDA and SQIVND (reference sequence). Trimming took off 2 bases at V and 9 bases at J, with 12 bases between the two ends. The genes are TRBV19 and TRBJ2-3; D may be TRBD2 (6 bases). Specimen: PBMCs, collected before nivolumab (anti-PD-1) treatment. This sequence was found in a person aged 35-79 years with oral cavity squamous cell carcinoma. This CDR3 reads CASSIMGGRTQYF. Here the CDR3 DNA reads TGTGCCAGTAGTATAATGGGGGGACGGACGCAGTATTTT.